The 24 T cell receptor beta chains below come from one sample, sequenced in a study of T cells in Graves' hyperthyroidism and ophthalmopathy. TCR beta CDR3 region amplification was performed from RNA transcripts. A set of HTBI primers served as the primers for a first-round RT-PCR of the TCR CDR3. Via MiXCR, TCRdb re-called the multiplex PCR reads, giving one row per CDR3 protein. Of 500,000 to 550,000 distinct CDR3 sequences in the sample, 20% are singletons; the top ten hold approximately 50%. The source material was blood. The source of these receptors is a man in his forties with Graves' ophthalmopathy.

This clonotype was recorded a few times. V usage is TRBV27 and J usage is TRBJ2-7; 9 bases line up with TRBD1. The junction had 7 bases not matched to a gene; V was cut back by 5 bases and J by 2 bases. Germline assignment: CDR1 MNHEY and CDR2 SMNVEV (reference sequence). The CDR3 is made up of 15 amino acids. The CDR3 DNA sequence: TGTGCCAGCAGTCTTAAGACAGGGGGGACCTACGAGCAGTACTTC. It yields the protein CASSLKTGGTYEQYF.

This clonotype has a count of ten or more. The V call is TRBV5-1, the J call TRBJ2-3, with 13 bases identical to TRBD2. Germline V gene lookup returns CDR1 SGHRS and CDR2 YFSETQ. This CDR3 is 16 amino acids long. Germline trimming cut 4 bases from V and 2 bases from J; bases unmatched to any gene: 4. CDR3 loop: CASSIGLAGATDTQYF. The CDR3 DNA reads TGCGCCAGCAGCATCGGACTAGCGGGAGCCACAGATACGCAGTATTTT.

This clonotype was seen only a few times. The rearrangement uses TRBV3-1 and TRBJ2-2, with D tentatively TRBD1 (5 bases). Trimming stripped 4 bases from V and 7 bases from J, with 7 bases between. Germline V gene lookup returns CDR1 LGHDT and CDR2 YNNKEL (reference sequence). The CDR3 is 12 residues long. The DNA of the CDR3 is TGTGCCAGCAGCCCAAGGGGCGGGGAGCTGTTTTTT. The encoded protein is CASSPRGGELFF.

This chain uses TRBV20-1 with TRBJ2-5; TRBD2 aligns across 9 bases. V was clipped by 0 bases and J by 3 bases; unmatched bases: 8. The germline CDR1 and CDR2 sequences are DFQATT and SNEGSKA (reference sequence). This CDR3 region has 16 residues. The chain's CDR3 is CSARDPLAGAEETQYF. The CDR3 DNA reads as TGCAGTGCTAGAGACCCCTTAGCGGGAGCGGAAGAGACCCAGTACTTC.

The CDR3 spells CASSAEAGGRVEAFF. CDR3 DNA sequence: TGTGCCAGCTCCGCAGAGGCAGGGGGAAGAGTTGAAGCTTTCTTT. The genes are TRBV18 and TRBJ1-1; 7 nucleotides agree with TRBD1. Germline loops: CDR1 KGHSH, CDR2 LQKENI. There are 15 residues in the CDR3. Trimming took 6 bases from V and 7 from J; bases not matched to a gene: 14.

There are many counts of this clonotype. Here the CDR3 DNA reads TGTGCCAGCAGCTCGGAACTAGCGGGAGTCATAAATGAGCAGTTCTTC. It specifies CASSSELAGVINEQFF. This chain connects TRBV5-4 to TRBJ2-1; 11 nucleotides match TRBD2. The germline CDR1 and CDR2 sequences are SGHNT and YYREEE (reference sequence). The CDR3 has 16 residues. V gave up 3 bases and J gave up 7 bases; unmatched junction bases: 9. Filled out from reference TRBV5-4 and TRBJ2-1, the complete variable domain reads ETGVTQSPTHLIKTRGQQVTLRCSSQSGHNTVSWYQQALGQGPQFIFQYYREEENGRGNFPPRFSGLQFPNYSSELNVNALELDDSALYLCASSSELAGVINEQFFGPGTRLTVL.

This clonotype was found many times. This rearrangement joins TRBV7-3 to TRBJ2-3, with D possibly matching TRBD2 (6 bases). The CDR3 contains 15 residues. V was shortened by 5 bases and J by 5 bases, with 17 bases between the two germline ends. Germline assignment: CDR1 SGHTA and CDR2 FQGTGA. CDR3 sequence reads: CASSPRLEGVDTQYF. Written as DNA, the CDR3 is TGTGCCAGCAGCCCTCGACTAGAGGGAGTAGATACGCAGTATTTT. The variable domain in full, completed from reference TRBV7-3 and TRBJ2-3, reads GAGVSQTPSNKVTEKGKYVELRCDPISGHTALYWYRQSLGQGPEFLIYFQGTGAADDSGLPNDRFFAVRPEGSVSTLKIQRTERGDSAVYLCASSPRLEGVDTQYFGPGTRLTVL.

The chain recombines TRBV9 with TRBJ2-1; no clear D gene. Germline V gives CDR1 SGDLS, CDR2 YYNGEE. V lost 0 bases, J lost 0 bases, and 7 bases lay in between. The CDR3 is 15 residues long. CDR3 sequence reads: CASSVGHSSYNEQFF. CDR3 nucleotides: TGTGCCAGCAGCGTAGGGCACAGCTCCTACAATGAGCAGTTCTTC.

This CDR3 reads CASSRPGASYEQYF. Written as DNA, the CDR3 is TGTGCCAGCAGCCGCCCGGGAGCCTCCTACGAGCAGTACTTC. The chain employs TRBV28 and TRBJ2-7, with D perhaps matching TRBD2 (6 bases). This CDR3 contains 14 residues. Trimming cost V 6 bases and J 0 bases, with 12 bases left between them. Germline CDR1 reads MDHEN; CDR2 reads SYDVKM.

In this sample, this clonotype turned up once. At one end the junction does not follow the germline gene, possibly because of a read error. This chain joins TRBV29-1 and TRBJ2-1, with a possible D match to TRBD2 (7 bases). The CDR3 totals 15 residues. Germline CDR1 and CDR2: SQVTM and ANQGSEA. CDR3 sequence: CSVEVSGRGRNEQFF. In DNA, the CDR3 is TGCAGCGTGGAAGTCTCTGGGCGGGGGCGGAATGAGCAGTTCTTC.

About this clonotype itself: This may be a read error: a much more frequent sequence differs by one nucleotide. V gene TRBV2 combines with J gene TRBJ1-2; no definite D call. CDR3 length: 14 amino acids. V gave up 6 bases and J gave up 0 bases, with 11 bases separating them. Germline CDR1 and CDR2: SNHLY and FYNNEI. The CDR3 protein is CASRNSPPNYGYTF. CDR3 nucleotide sequence: TGTGCCAGCAGGAACAGCCCCCCTAACTATGGCTACACCTTC.

This clonotype has only a few counts. The rearrangement joins TRBV12-3 or TRBV12-4 to TRBJ2-2, with TRBD2 matching 12 bases. The CDR3 covers 21 residues. V shed 5 bases and J 2 bases; nucleotides not matched to a gene: 18. Written as DNA, the CDR3 is TGTGCCAGCAGTCCACCACCCCGGTCCCTAGCGGGGGGGCCTAACACCGGGGAGCTGTTTTTT. Residues: CASSPPPRSLAGGPNTGELFF.

In this sample, this clonotype turned up a few times. V and J are TRBV20-1 and TRBJ1-3; unclear D gene. V lost 3 bases, J lost 3 bases, and 9 bases lay in between. CDR1 and CDR2 from the germline V gene are DFQATT and SNEGSKA (reference sequence). The length of the CDR3 is 13 residues. CDR3 amino acids: CSARSGDGNTIYF. The CDR3, as DNA: TGCAGTGCTAGGTCAGGAGATGGAAACACCATATATTTT.

The CDR3 nucleotides are TGTGCCAGCAGGACGCAGGGCTTCTCCTACAATGAGCAGTTCTTC. Protein sequence: CASRTQGFSYNEQFF. The V and J genes are TRBV12-3 or TRBV12-4 and TRBJ2-1, with D tentatively TRBD1 (5 bases). V lost 6 bases to trimming and J lost 0 bases, with 12 bases between them. CDR3 length: 15 residues.

To note about this clonotype: The junction and the germline gene differ at one end; a read error may be behind it. V and J are TRBV7-8 and TRBJ1-1; D unclear. CDR1 is SGHVS, CDR2 FQNEAQ, per germline. This CDR3 region has 13 residues. The CDR3 bases are TGTGCCAGCAGTTGGGGTCTGAACACTGAAGCTTCCTTT. Translating it yields CASSWGLNTEASF.

The chain joins TRBV7-8 to TRBJ2-1; D unresolved. V lost 1 base and J lost 8, with 15 bases in between. This CDR3 spans 15 amino acids. Germline V gives CDR1 SGHVS, CDR2 FQNEAQ. CDR3 coding DNA: TGTGCCAGCAGCTTAGAGTCGACCCTGTACCATGAGCAGTTCTTC. This gives the protein CASSLESTLYHEQFF.

This clonotype was observed a handful of times. The chain combines TRBV6-1 with TRBJ2-3, with D possibly TRBD1 on 5 matching bases. The germline gives CDR1 MNHNS, CDR2 SASEGT. V was trimmed by 5 bases and J by 2 bases, leaving 14 bases between them. The length of the CDR3 is 15 residues. The CDR3 protein is CASSTTQGFTDTQYF. The CDR3 nucleotides are TGTGCCAGCAGTACGACCCAGGGATTCACAGATACGCAGTATTTT.

This rearrangement joins TRBV27 to TRBJ2-3; D not resolved. The V and J ends lost 1 base and 6 bases respectively, with 23 bases between them. Germline lookup yields CDR1 MNHEY and CDR2 SMNVEV (reference sequence). The CDR3 spans 18 residues. The CDR3 sequence is CASSLLPSAPFRSDTQYF. The CDR3 DNA sequence: TGTGCCAGCAGTTTATTACCATCGGCCCCTTTTAGGTCGGATACGCAGTATTTT.

The chain combines TRBV10-3 with TRBJ2-7, with TRBD2 identical over 13 bases. The germline gives CDR1 ENHRY, CDR2 SYGVKD. V lost 6 bases to trimming and J lost 2 bases; unmatched junction nucleotides: 7. The CDR3 length is 16 residues. CDR3 sequence: CAISGTSGVGTYEQYF. CDR3 sequence (DNA): TGTGCCATCAGCGGGACTAGCGGGGTCGGGACCTACGAGCAGTACTTC.

This clonotype was recorded at least ten times. J is TRBJ1-5 and V is TRBV6-2 or TRBV6-3; D may be TRBD1 (5 bases). From germline, CDR1 is MNHEY and CDR2 SVGEGT. The CDR3 length is 15 residues. The V and J ends lost 6 bases and 2 bases respectively, with 14 bases between them. The CDR3 region is CASSLIRVGNQPQHF. For the CDR3, the DNA is TGTGCCAGCAGCCTTATCAGGGTTGGCAATCAGCCCCAGCATTTT.

The V and J genes are TRBV10-2 and TRBJ1-2, with 9 bases identical to TRBD1. Losses at the gene ends were 5 bases for V and 2 bases for J; bases not matched to a gene: 3. CDR3 length equals 14 residues. Germline-derived CDR1 and CDR2 are WSHSY and SAAADI. The CDR3 DNA follows: TGCGCCAGCAGTTGGGACAGGGCAAACTATGGCTACACCTTC. It encodes CASSWDRANYGYTF.

This clonotype was counted between two and nine times. The chain joins TRBV12-3 or TRBV12-4 to TRBJ2-7; 10 bases are a match to TRBD2. This CDR3 region has 14 residues. V shed 6 bases, J shed 5 bases, and the junction held 7 bases outside the gene matches. CDR3 in amino acids: CASRPAGGPHEQYF. CDR3 sequence (DNA): TGTGCCAGCAGGCCAGCGGGAGGGCCCCACGAGCAGTACTTC.

The genes are TRBV7-9 and TRBJ2-3; 11 bases fit TRBD2. The CDR3 length is 19 residues. Germline CDR1 is SEHNR and CDR2 is FQNEAQ (reference sequence). V lost 0 bases, J lost 4 bases, and 12 bases stayed unmatched. This chain's CDR3 is CASSLARGVSGRAADTQYF. The CDR3 DNA reads as TGTGCCAGCAGCTTAGCCCGTGGCGTTAGCGGGAGGGCAGCAGATACGCAGTATTTT.

V usage is TRBV24-1 and J usage is TRBJ2-2, with 7 bases matching TRBD1. Germline values: CDR1 KGHDR, CDR2 SFDVKD. Trimming cost V 4 bases and J 4 bases; bases outside gene matches: 2. This CDR3 region has 14 residues. This CDR3 is CATSEGQFTGELFF. DNA of the CDR3: TGTGCCACCAGTGAGGGACAGTTCACCGGGGAGCTGTTTTTT.